This TCR beta chain was identified in a study of blood T cells in healthy people across ages. Together with a sample-barcoded 5' primer, a J-beta primer mix was included in a second PCR lasting about 7 to 12 cycles. TCRdb recomputed calls from the 5' RACE reads with MiXCR, one row per CDR3 protein. The data show around 1.5 million distinct CDR3 sequences, approximately 60% seen once. V dropped 3 bases and J dropped 10; count of bases not matched to a gene: 9. Germline V gene sequence: CDR1 DFQATT, CDR2 SNEGSKA (reference sequence). CDR3 size: 13 residues. The receptor's source is a young man in good health. J is TRBJ2-1 and V is TRBV20-1; TRBD2 matches 7 bases. The sequencing sample was made of blood. CDR3 in DNA: TGCAGTGCTAGCTCTAGCGGAGAAACGGAGCAGTTCTTC. Translated: CSASSSGETEQFF.